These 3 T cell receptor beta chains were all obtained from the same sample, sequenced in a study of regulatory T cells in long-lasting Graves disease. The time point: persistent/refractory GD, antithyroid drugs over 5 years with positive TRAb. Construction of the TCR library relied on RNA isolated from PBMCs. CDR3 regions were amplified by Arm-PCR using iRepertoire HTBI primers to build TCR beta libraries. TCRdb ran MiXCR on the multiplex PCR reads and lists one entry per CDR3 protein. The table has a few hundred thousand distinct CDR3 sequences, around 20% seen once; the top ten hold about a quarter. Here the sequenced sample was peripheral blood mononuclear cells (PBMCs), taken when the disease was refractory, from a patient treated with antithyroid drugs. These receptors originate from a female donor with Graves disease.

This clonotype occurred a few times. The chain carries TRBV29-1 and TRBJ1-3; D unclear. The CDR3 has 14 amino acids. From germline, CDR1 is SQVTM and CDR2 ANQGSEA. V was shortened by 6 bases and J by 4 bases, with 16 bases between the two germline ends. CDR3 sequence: CSVVTPLIGNTIYF. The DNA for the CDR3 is TGCAGCGTAGTAACACCGTTAATCGGAAACACCATATATTTT.

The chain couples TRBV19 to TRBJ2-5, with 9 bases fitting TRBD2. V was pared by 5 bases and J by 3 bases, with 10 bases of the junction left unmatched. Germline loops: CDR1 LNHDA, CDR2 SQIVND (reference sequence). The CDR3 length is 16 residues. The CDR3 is CASSPRGSGRKETQYF. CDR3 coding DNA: TGTGCCAGTAGTCCCCGGGGTAGCGGGAGAAAAGAGACCCAGTACTTC.

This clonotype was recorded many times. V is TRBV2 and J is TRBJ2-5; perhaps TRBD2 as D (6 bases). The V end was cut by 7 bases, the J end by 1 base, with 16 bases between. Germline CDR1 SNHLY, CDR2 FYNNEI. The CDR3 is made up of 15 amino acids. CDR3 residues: CASKNAGLPQETQYF. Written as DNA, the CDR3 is TGTGCCAGCAAGAATGCGGGGCTGCCCCAAGAGACCCAGTACTTC.